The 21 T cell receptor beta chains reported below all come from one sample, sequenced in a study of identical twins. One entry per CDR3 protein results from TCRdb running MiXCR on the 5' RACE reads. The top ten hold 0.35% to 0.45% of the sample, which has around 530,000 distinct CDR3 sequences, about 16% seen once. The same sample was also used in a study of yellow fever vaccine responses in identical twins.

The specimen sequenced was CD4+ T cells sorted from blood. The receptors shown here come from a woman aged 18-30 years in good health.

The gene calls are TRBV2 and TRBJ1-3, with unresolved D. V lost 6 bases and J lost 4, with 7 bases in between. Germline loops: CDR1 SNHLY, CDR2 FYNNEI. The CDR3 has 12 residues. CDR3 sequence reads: CASRQAGNTIYF. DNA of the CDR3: TGTGCCAGCAGGCAAGCCGGAAACACCATATATTTT.

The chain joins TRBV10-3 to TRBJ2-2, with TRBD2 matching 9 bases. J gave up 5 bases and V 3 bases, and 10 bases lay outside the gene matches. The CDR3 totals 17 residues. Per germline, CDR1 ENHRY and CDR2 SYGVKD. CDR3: CAISDSSGSTWTGELFF. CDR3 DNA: TGTGCCATCAGTGACAGTAGCGGGAGTACCTGGACCGGGGAGCTGTTTTTT.

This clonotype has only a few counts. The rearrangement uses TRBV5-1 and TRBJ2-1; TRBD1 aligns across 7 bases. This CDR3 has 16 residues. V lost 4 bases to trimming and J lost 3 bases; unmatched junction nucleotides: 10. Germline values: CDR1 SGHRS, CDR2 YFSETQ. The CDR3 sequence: CASSETTGFFYNEQFF. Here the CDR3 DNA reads TGCGCCAGCAGCGAGACGACAGGGTTTTTCTACAATGAGCAGTTCTTC.

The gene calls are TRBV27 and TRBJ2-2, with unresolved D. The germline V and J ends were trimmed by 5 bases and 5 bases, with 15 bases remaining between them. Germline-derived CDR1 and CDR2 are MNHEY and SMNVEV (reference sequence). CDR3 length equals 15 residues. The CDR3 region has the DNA TGTGCCAGCAGTGCACCGGGCGGATGGACCGGGGAGCTGTTTTTT. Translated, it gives CASSAPGGWTGELFF.

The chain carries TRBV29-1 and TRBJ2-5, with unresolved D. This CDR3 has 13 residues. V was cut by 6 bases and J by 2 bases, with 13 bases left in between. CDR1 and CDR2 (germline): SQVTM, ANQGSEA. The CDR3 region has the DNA TGCAGCGTCCACGTCCGTAAACAAGAGACCCAGTACTTC. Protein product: CSVHVRKQETQYF.

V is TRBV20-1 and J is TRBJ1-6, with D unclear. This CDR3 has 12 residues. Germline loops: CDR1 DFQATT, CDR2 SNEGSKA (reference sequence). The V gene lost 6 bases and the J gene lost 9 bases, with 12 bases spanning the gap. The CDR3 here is CSALDRGSPLHF. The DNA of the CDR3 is TGCAGTGCCTTGGACCGTGGTTCACCCCTCCACTTT.

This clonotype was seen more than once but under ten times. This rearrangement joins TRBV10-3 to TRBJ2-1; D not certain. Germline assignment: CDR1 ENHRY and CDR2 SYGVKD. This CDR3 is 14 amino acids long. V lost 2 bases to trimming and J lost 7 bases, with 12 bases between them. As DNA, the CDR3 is TGTGCCATCAGTGAGAGAGAGACGGCTAATGAGCAGTTCTTC. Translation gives CAISERETANEQFF.

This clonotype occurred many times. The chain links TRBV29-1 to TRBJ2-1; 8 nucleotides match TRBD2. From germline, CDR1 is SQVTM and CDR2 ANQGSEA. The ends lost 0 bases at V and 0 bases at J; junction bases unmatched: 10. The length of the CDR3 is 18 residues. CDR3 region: CSVEDAGGAVTSYNEQFF. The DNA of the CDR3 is TGCAGCGTTGAAGACGCCGGGGGGGCCGTTACCTCCTACAATGAGCAGTTCTTC.

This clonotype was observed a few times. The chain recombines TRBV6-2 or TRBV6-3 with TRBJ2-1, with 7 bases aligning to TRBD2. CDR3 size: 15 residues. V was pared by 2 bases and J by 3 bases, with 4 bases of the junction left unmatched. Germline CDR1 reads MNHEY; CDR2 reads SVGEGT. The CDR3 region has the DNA TGTGCCAGCAGTTACCGGAGGACTAGCTACAATGAGCAGTTCTTC. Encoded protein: CASSYRRTSYNEQFF.

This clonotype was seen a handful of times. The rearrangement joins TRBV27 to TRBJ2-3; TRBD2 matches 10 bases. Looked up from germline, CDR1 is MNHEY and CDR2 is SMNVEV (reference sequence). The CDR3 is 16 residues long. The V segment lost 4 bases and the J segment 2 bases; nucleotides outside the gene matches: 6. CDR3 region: CASSYRTSGNTDTQYF. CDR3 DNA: TGTGCCAGCAGTTACCGGACTAGCGGAAACACAGATACGCAGTATTTT.

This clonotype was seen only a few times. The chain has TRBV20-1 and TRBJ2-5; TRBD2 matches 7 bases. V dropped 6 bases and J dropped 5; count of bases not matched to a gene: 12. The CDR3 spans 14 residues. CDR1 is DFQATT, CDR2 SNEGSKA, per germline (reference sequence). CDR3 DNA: TGCAGTGCGCCCCCGGGGGGAGTAATGGAGACCCAGTACTTC. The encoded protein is CSAPPGGVMETQYF.

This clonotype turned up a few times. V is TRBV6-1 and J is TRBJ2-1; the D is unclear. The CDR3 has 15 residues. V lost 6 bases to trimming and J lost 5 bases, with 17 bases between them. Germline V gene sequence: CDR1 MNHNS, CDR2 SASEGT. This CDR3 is CASSKTRFRNNEQFF. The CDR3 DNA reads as TGTGCCAGCAGCAAGACCCGCTTCCGTAACAATGAGCAGTTCTTC.

The CDR3 DNA sequence: TGTGCCAGCAGTTCGGCGGGACAGGGTGAAGAGACCCAGTACTTC. This translates into CASSSAGQGEETQYF. The chain recombines TRBV28 with TRBJ2-5; 9 positions match TRBD1. V gave up 4 bases and J gave up 3 bases; unmatched junction bases: 6. CDR1 and CDR2 from the germline V gene are MDHEN and SYDVKM. This CDR3 is 15 amino acids long.

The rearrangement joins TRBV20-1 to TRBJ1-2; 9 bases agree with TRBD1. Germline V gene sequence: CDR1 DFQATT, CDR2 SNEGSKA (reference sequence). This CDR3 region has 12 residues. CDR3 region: CSAGGQGVSYTF. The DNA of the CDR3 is TGCAGCGCAGGGGGACAGGGAGTTAGCTACACCTTC.

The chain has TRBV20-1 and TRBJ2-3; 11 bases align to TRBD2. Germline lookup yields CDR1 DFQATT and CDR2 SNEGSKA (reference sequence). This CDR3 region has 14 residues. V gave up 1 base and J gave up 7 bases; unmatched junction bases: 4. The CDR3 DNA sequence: TGCAGTGCTAGAGTGGGACTAGCGGAGTATACGCAGTATTTT. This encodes CSARVGLAEYTQYF.

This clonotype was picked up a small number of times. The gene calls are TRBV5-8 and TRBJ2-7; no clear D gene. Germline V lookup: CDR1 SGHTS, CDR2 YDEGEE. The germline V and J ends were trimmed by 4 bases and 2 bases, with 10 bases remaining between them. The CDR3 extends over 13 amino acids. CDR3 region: CASSLDTTYEQYV. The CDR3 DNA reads TGTGCCAGCAGCCTAGACACGACCTACGAGCAGTACGTC.

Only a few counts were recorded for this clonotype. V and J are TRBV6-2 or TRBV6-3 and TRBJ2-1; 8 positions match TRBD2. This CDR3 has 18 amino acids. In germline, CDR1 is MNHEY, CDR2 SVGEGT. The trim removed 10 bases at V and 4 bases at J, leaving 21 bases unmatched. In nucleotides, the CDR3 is TGTGCCACCTTGAGTCTTCAGGCCTCGGGGGGGCCGTACAATGAGCAGTTCTTC. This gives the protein CATLSLQASGGPYNEQFF.

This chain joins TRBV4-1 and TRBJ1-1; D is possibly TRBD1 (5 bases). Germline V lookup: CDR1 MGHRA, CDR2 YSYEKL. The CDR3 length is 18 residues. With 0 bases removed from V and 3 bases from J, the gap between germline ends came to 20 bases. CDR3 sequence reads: CASSQERGQVKRDTEAFF. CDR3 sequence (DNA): TGCGCCAGCAGCCAAGAACGGGGCCAGGTAAAAAGGGACACTGAAGCTTTCTTT.

The CDR3 loop reads CSARPSGGYNEQFF. For the CDR3, the DNA is TGCAGTGCTAGGCCCAGCGGGGGGTACAATGAGCAGTTCTTC. The chain is built from TRBV20-1 and TRBJ2-1; 9 nucleotides align to TRBD2. After removal of 3 bases from V and 4 bases from J, the junction contained 4 bases not matched to a gene. The CDR3 has 14 amino acids. The germline V gene encodes CDR1 DFQATT and CDR2 SNEGSKA (reference sequence).

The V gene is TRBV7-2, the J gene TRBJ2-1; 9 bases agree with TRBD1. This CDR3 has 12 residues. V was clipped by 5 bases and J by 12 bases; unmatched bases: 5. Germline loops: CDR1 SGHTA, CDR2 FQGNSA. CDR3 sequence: CASSPRGQGQFF. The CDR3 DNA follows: TGTGCCAGCAGCCCCCGGGGACAGGGGCAGTTCTTC.

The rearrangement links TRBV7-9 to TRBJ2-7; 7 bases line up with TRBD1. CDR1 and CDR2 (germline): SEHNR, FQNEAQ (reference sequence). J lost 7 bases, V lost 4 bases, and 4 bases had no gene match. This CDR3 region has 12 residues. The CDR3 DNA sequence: TGTGCCAGCAGCTCCGAGACAGGGGAGCAGTACGTC. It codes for CASSSETGEQYV.